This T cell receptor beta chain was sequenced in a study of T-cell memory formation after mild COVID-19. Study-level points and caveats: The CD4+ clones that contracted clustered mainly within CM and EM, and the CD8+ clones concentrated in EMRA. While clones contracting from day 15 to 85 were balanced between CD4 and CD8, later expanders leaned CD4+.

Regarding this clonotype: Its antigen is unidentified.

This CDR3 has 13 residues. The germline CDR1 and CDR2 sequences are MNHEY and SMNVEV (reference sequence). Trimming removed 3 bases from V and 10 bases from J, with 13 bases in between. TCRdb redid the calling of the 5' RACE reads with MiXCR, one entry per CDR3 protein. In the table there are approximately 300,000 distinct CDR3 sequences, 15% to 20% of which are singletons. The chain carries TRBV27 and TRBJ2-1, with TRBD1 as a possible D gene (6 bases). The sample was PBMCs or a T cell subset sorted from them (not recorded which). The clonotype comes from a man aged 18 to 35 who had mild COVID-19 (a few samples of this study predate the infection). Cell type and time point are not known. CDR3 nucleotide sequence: TGTGCCAGCAGTTTTACAGGGTCCTGGGAGCAGTTCTTC. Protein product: CASSFTGSWEQFF.